This is a list of T cell receptor beta chains from one sample in a study of T cell responses to AZD1222 COVID-19 vaccine. The table came from immunoSEQ multiplex PCR; TCRdb's copy has only in-frame clones and leaves some out. This repertoire shows under 20,000 clones, 84% found once; its top ten account for approximately 16%. Here the sequenced sample was peripheral blood, taken 28 days after the second AZD1222 dose. The receptors come from an adult who received the AZD1222 COVID-19 vaccine. Both conserved end residues are part of each CDR3. A D gene is named only where the DNA matches it firmly. Clone size is stated in some rows and not others, as once, few, many or a class when expanded.

j_gene: TRBJ1-1; d_gene: NA; v_gene: TRBV6-2/TRBV6-3; abundance: NA; CDR3nt: TGTGCCAGCAGTTACTCCAGAGAGGACACTGAAGCTTTCTTT; CDR3aa: CASSYSREDTEAFF
j_gene: TRBJ1-6; d_gene: NA; v_gene: TRBV7-2; abundance: NA; CDR3nt: TGTGCCACCAGAGGGGTGGGAAATTCACCCCTCCACTTT; CDR3aa: CATRGVGNSPLHF
j_gene: TRBJ1-1; d_gene: NA; v_gene: TRBV6-1; abundance: NA; CDR3nt: TGTGCCAGCAGTGAAAGGACGAACACTGAAGCTTTCTTT; CDR3aa: CASSERTNTEAFF
j_gene: TRBJ1-2; d_gene: NA; v_gene: TRBV7-9; abundance: NA; CDR3nt: TGTGCCAGCAGCTTAGAACAGGGATCGGGGAACTATGGCTACACCTTC; CDR3aa: CASSLEQGSGNYGYTF
j_gene: TRBJ2-7; d_gene: TRBD2; v_gene: TRBV7-2; abundance: NA; CDR3nt: TGTGCCAGCAGCCCGACTAGCGGACCCTACGAGCAGTACTTC; CDR3aa: CASSPTSGPYEQYF
j_gene: TRBJ2-3; d_gene: NA; v_gene: TRBV18; abundance: NA; CDR3nt: TGTGCCAGCTCCCTCCTGATCTCGCAGTATTTT; CDR3aa: CASSLLISQYF
j_gene: TRBJ2-1; d_gene: TRBD2; v_gene: TRBV28; abundance: once; CDR3nt: TGTGCCAGCAGTTCATGGACTAGCGGGTCCTCCTACAATGAGCAGTTCTTC; CDR3aa: CASSSWTSGSSYNEQFF
j_gene: TRBJ1-5; d_gene: TRBD1; v_gene: TRBV6-5; abundance: NA; CDR3nt: TGTGCCAGCAGCACAGGGGTACTTCAGCCCCAGCATTTT; CDR3aa: CASSTGVLQPQHF
j_gene: TRBJ2-3; d_gene: NA; v_gene: TRBV5-1; abundance: NA; CDR3nt: TGCGCCAGCAGCGGAACGGTAGACACAGATACGCAGTATTTT; CDR3aa: CASSGTVDTDTQYF
j_gene: TRBJ2-2; d_gene: NA; v_gene: TRBV10-2; abundance: once; CDR3nt: TGCGCCAGCAGTATACTGCCAGGCGGGACCGGGGAGCTGTTTTTT; CDR3aa: CASSILPGGTGELFF
j_gene: TRBJ1-2; d_gene: NA; v_gene: TRBV2; abundance: NA; CDR3nt: TGTGCCAGCAGTGGCACAGCTTATGGCTACACCTTC; CDR3aa: CASSGTAYGYTF
j_gene: TRBJ2-7; d_gene: TRBD2; v_gene: TRBV5-4; abundance: medium-sized; CDR3nt: TGTGCCAGCAGCCCCCCCGGGACTAGCGGGAGGTCCTACGAGCAGTACTTC; CDR3aa: CASSPPGTSGRSYEQYF
j_gene: TRBJ1-6; d_gene: NA; v_gene: TRBV30; abundance: NA; CDR3nt: TGTGCCTGGAGGGTCACGAGCTCCTATAATTCACCCCTCCACTTT; CDR3aa: CAWRVTSSYNSPLHF
j_gene: TRBJ1-1; d_gene: NA; v_gene: TRBV18; abundance: NA; CDR3nt: TGTGCCAGCTCACGATCCCAGGGACAATCGAACACTGAAGCTTTCTTT; CDR3aa: CASSRSQGQSNTEAFF
j_gene: TRBJ2-1; d_gene: TRBD1; v_gene: TRBV11-2; abundance: NA; CDR3nt: TGTGCCAGCAGCTTAGGGACAGGCCCTCGACGTTCCAATGAGCAGTTCTTC; CDR3aa: CASSLGTGPRRSNEQFF
j_gene: TRBJ1-1; d_gene: NA; v_gene: TRBV7-2; abundance: NA; CDR3nt: TGTGCCAGCAGGAATGGGGGGGTGAGAGAAGCTTTCTTT; CDR3aa: CASRNGGVREAFF
j_gene: TRBJ1-1; d_gene: NA; v_gene: TRBV24-1; abundance: NA; CDR3nt: TGTGCCACCAGCTCAGGGATCGGTACTGAAGCTTTCTTT; CDR3aa: CATSSGIGTEAFF
j_gene: TRBJ1-1; d_gene: NA; v_gene: TRBV18; abundance: NA; CDR3nt: TGTGCCAGCTCACCGAACGGGAACACTGAAGCTTTCTTT; CDR3aa: CASSPNGNTEAFF
j_gene: TRBJ1-2; d_gene: NA; v_gene: TRBV2; abundance: NA; CDR3nt: TGTGCCAGCAGGCTGACCTCATATGGCTACACCTTC; CDR3aa: CASRLTSYGYTF
j_gene: TRBJ1-1; d_gene: NA; v_gene: TRBV7-9; abundance: NA; CDR3nt: TGTGCCAGCAGCTTAGGGGGGTCTTCGGGAGAAGCTTTCTTT; CDR3aa: CASSLGGSSGEAFF
j_gene: TRBJ2-2; d_gene: NA; v_gene: TRBV19; abundance: NA; CDR3nt: TGTGCCAGTAGGTTCGCCGGGGAGCTGTTTTTT; CDR3aa: CASRFAGELFF
j_gene: TRBJ2-6; d_gene: TRBD2; v_gene: TRBV5-1; abundance: NA; CDR3nt: TGCGCCAGCAGCTTAGGTGGGACTAGCGGGAGTCATGGGGCCAACGTCCTGACTTTC; CDR3aa: CASSLGGTSGSHGANVLTF
j_gene: TRBJ2-1; d_gene: TRBD2; v_gene: TRBV5-1; abundance: once; CDR3nt: TGCGCCAGCAGCTACGGCGGGAGTATCTATGAGCAGTTCTTC; CDR3aa: CASSYGGSIYEQFF
j_gene: TRBJ1-3; d_gene: NA; v_gene: TRBV7-2; abundance: NA; CDR3nt: TGTGCCAGCAGCTTAGCTAGCGATCCCGGAAACACCATATATTTT; CDR3aa: CASSLASDPGNTIYF
j_gene: TRBJ1-4; d_gene: NA; v_gene: TRBV7-9; abundance: NA; CDR3nt: TGTGCCAGCAGCTTAGGTTTTCGGGAAAAACTGTTTTTT; CDR3aa: CASSLGFREKLFF
j_gene: TRBJ1-2; d_gene: NA; v_gene: TRBV12-3/TRBV12-4; abundance: NA; CDR3nt: TGTGCCAGCAGCCCCGGATTTAACTATGGCTACACCTTC; CDR3aa: CASSPGFNYGYTF
j_gene: TRBJ1-6; d_gene: TRBD1; v_gene: TRBV2; abundance: NA; CDR3nt: TGTGCCAGCAGTGGACAGGGGAATCCTAATTCACCCCTCCACTTT; CDR3aa: CASSGQGNPNSPLHF
j_gene: TRBJ2-5; d_gene: NA; v_gene: TRBV7-2; abundance: NA; CDR3nt: TGTGCCAGCAGCCTCGCGACGGGGCAACAAGAGACCCAGTACTTC; CDR3aa: CASSLATGQQETQYF
j_gene: TRBJ2-1; d_gene: TRBD2; v_gene: TRBV4-2; abundance: NA; CDR3nt: TGTGCCAGCAGCCCGGGACTAGCGCAGAACAATGAGCAGTTCTTC; CDR3aa: CASSPGLAQNNEQFF